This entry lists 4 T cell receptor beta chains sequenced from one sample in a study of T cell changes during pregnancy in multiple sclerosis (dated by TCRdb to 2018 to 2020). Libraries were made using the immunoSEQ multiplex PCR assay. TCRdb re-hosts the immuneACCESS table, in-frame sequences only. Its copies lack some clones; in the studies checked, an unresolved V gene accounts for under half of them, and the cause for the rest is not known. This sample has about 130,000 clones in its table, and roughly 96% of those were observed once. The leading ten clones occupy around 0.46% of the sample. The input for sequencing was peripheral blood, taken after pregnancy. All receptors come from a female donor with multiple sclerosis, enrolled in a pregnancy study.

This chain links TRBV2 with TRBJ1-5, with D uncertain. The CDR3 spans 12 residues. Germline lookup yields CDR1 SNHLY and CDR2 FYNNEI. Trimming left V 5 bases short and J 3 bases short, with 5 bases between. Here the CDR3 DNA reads TGTGCCAGCAGTTACAACAATCAGCCCCAGCATTTT. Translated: CASSYNNQPQHF.

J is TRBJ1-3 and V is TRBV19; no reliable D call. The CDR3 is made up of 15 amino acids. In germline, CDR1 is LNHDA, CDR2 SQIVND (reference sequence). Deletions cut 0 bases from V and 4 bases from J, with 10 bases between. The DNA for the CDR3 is TGTGCCAGTAGTATAGATACGGGAGGCGGAAACACCATATATTTT. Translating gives CASSIDTGGGNTIYF. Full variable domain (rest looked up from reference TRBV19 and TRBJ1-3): DGGITQSPKYLFRKEGQNVTLSCEQNLNHDAMYWYRQDPGQGLRLIYYSQIVNDFQKGDIAEGYSVSREKKESFPLTVTSAQKNPTAFYLCASSIDTGGGNTIYFGEGSWLTVV.

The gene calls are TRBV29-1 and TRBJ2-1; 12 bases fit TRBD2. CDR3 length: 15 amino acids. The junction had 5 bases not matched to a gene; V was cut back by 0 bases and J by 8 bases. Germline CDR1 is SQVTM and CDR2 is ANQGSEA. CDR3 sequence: CSVEDASGRADEQFF. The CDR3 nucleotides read TGCAGCGTTGAAGATGCTAGCGGGAGGGCGGATGAGCAGTTCTTC.

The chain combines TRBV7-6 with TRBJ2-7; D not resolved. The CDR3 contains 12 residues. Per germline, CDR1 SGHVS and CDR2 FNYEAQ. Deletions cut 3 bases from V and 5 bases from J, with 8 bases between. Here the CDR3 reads CASSLAGDEQYF. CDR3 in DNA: TGTGCCAGCAGCTTGGCTGGAGACGAGCAGTACTTC.